These 18 T cell receptor beta chains were all obtained from the same sample, sequenced in a study of blood T cell repertoires in COVID-19. Sequenced by immunoSEQ multiplex PCR; TCRdb stores in-frame clones only, minus some. Of about 32,000 clones listed, roughly 87% are singletons. What was sequenced was peripheral blood. These receptors all come from a man between 65 and 85 years old with active or convalescent COVID-19.

The CDR3 protein is CATSDPQTGNTEAFF. CDR3 in DNA: TGTGCCACCAGTGATCCCCAGACAGGGAACACTGAAGCTTTCTTT. The chain has TRBV24-1 and TRBJ1-1; TRBD1 might be the D (6 bases). The CDR3 length is 15 residues. Germline V gene data show CDR1 as KGHDR and CDR2 as SFDVKD. V was clipped by 3 bases and J by 1 base, with 11 bases between them.

This clone occurred once. CDR3 residues: CASSQDQSYTEAFF. The DNA for the CDR3 is TGTGCCAGCAGCCAAGACCAGTCGTACACTGAAGCTTTCTTT. The rearrangement links TRBV14 to TRBJ1-1; D is uncertain. Germline values: CDR1 SGHDN, CDR2 FVKESK. Trimming stripped 0 bases from V and 3 bases from J, with 8 bases between. The CDR3 sequence is 14 residues long. Full variable domain (rest looked up from reference TRBV14 and TRBJ1-1): EAGVTQFPSHSVIEKGQTVTLRCDPISGHDNLYWYRRVMGKEIKFLLHFVKESKQDESGMPNNRFLAERTGGTYSTLKVQPAELEDSGVYFCASSQDQSYTEAFFGQGTRLTVV.

This clone was seen just once. The chain uses TRBV19 and TRBJ2-2; 9 bases agree with TRBD2. The germline CDR1 and CDR2 sequences are LNHDA and SQIVND (reference sequence). CDR3 length: 14 residues. After removal of 7 bases from V and 6 bases from J, the junction contained 6 bases not matched to a gene. This CDR3 is CASILSGGSGELFF. The CDR3, as DNA: TGTGCCAGTATTTTGAGCGGGGGGTCCGGGGAGCTGTTTTTT.

The chain links TRBV6-5 to TRBJ1-2; weak D call: TRBD1 (5 bases). The germline CDR1 and CDR2 sequences are MNHEY and SVGAGI. The CDR3 extends over 14 amino acids. Trimming shortened V by 2 bases and J by 8 bases, and 15 bases separated the two germline ends. In DNA, the CDR3 is TGTGCCAGCAGTTACGGTTCAGGGTCTGGAGGCTACACCTTC. It is translated as CASSYGSGSGGYTF.

The J gene is TRBJ1-2, the V gene TRBV4-3; TRBD1 aligns across 7 bases. The trim removed 0 bases at V and 4 bases at J, leaving 8 bases unmatched. The CDR3 has 16 amino acids. Germline-derived CDR1 and CDR2 are LGHNA and YSLEER. The CDR3 sequence: CASSQDGLTGTYGYTF. The CDR3 bases are TGCGCCAGCAGCCAAGATGGCTTGACAGGGACCTATGGCTACACCTTC.

CDR3 nucleotides: TGTGCCAGCAGTCAAGACAGGAACACCGGGGAGCTGTTTTTT. Protein product: CASSQDRNTGELFF. The rearrangement links TRBV6-2 or TRBV6-3 to TRBJ2-2, with D possibly being TRBD1 (5 bases). There are 14 residues in the CDR3. V lost 5 bases and J 1 base, leaving 8 bases between the germline ends. Germline V gene sequence: CDR1 MNHEY, CDR2 SVGEGT.

This chain uses TRBV7-9 with TRBJ1-2, with D maybe TRBD1 (6 bases). Germline V lookup: CDR1 SEHNR, CDR2 FQNEAQ (reference sequence). The CDR3 runs to 13 residues. V lost 5 bases, J lost 4 bases, and 11 bases lay in between. CDR3 sequence (DNA): TGTGCCAGCAGCGCCGGGGGGCTCTATGGCTACACCTTC. Its protein is CASSAGGLYGYTF.

The CDR3 DNA is TGTGCCAGCAGGGCGACGGGGGGCTATGGCTACACCTTC. Protein product: CASRATGGYGYTF. This chain links TRBV2 with TRBJ1-2; D may be TRBD1 (5 bases). V lost 6 bases to trimming and J lost 4 bases, with 12 bases between them. The CDR3 spans 13 residues. Germline V gene data show CDR1 as SNHLY and CDR2 as FYNNEI. The entire variable domain, with the rest obtained from reference TRBV2 and TRBJ1-2, is as follows: EPEVTQTPSHQVTQMGQEVILRCVPISNHLYFYWYRQILGQKVEFLVSFYNNEISEKSEIFDDQFSVERPDGSNFTLKIRSTKLEDSAMYFCASRATGGYGYTFGSGTRLTVV.

V usage is TRBV2 and J usage is TRBJ1-2; 11 bases agree with TRBD1. CDR1 and CDR2 from the germline V gene are SNHLY and FYNNEI. This CDR3 comprises 15 residues. V lost 3 bases and J lost 6; bases outside the gene matches: 6. This CDR3 is CASSDIRTGGDGYTF. DNA for the CDR3: TGTGCCAGCAGTGATATACGGACAGGGGGCGATGGCTACACCTTC.

J is TRBJ2-7 and V is TRBV7-8, with D perhaps TRBD2 (6 bases). There are 13 residues in the CDR3. The V end was cut by 5 bases, the J end by 4 bases, with 12 bases between. CDR1 is SGHVS, CDR2 FQNEAQ, per germline. This CDR3 is CASSRLARYEQYF. CDR3 bases: TGTGCCAGCAGCCGGCTAGCGCGGTACGAGCAGTACTTC. The full variable domain, rest sourced from reference TRBV7-8 and TRBJ2-7, is GAGVSQSPRYKVAKRGQDVALRCDPISGHVSLFWYQQALGQGPEFLTYFQNEAQLDKSGLPSDRFFAERPEGSVSTLKIQRTQQEDSAVYLCASSRLARYEQYFGPGTRLTVT.

The V call is TRBV6-5, the J call TRBJ2-5; 8 bases are a match to TRBD2. The germline V gene encodes CDR1 MNHEY and CDR2 SVGAGI. This CDR3 spans 13 amino acids. V was clipped by 7 bases and J by 5 bases; unmatched bases: 6. The CDR3: CASKASGRETQYF. The CDR3 nucleotides read TGTGCCAGCAAAGCTAGCGGGCGCGAGACCCAGTACTTC.

This chain joins TRBV6-5 and TRBJ1-2; 10 nucleotides line up with TRBD1. The CDR3 length is 13 residues. V trimming: 6 bases; J trimming: 8 bases; junction bases outside the gene matches: 6. CDR1 MNHEY and CDR2 SVGAGI come from the germline V gene. Written as DNA, the CDR3 is TGTGCCAGCAGGACAGGGGGCGCAAAAGGCTACACCTTC. Its protein product is CASRTGGAKGYTF.

The rearrangement joins TRBV5-1 to TRBJ1-2; possible D gene TRBD1, 6 bases. CDR3 length: 13 amino acids. V was cut by 3 bases and J by 4 bases, with 10 bases left in between. CDR1 is SGHRS and CDR2 is YFSETQ in the germline V gene. The CDR3 nucleotides are TGCGCCAGCAGCTCCGGACAGTTCTATGGCTACACCTTC. Encoded protein: CASSSGQFYGYTF.

The J gene is TRBJ1-4, the V gene TRBV18; TRBD1 might be the D (6 bases). CDR1 and CDR2 from the germline V gene are KGHSH and LQKENI. Trimming took 6 bases from V and 7 from J, leaving 12 bases between them. There are 13 residues in the CDR3. CDR3 protein: CASSTGRAEKLFF. The CDR3 bases are TGTGCCAGCTCTACAGGGCGGGCTGAAAAACTGTTTTTT.

The chain has TRBV11-2 and TRBJ1-1, with a weak D call TRBD1 (6 bases). This CDR3 has 14 residues. Germline loops: CDR1 SGHAT, CDR2 FQNNGV. V was pared by 5 bases and J by 4 bases, with 14 bases between. The CDR3 region is CASSLMTGFTEAFF. In DNA, the CDR3 is TGTGCCAGCAGCCTGATGACAGGATTCACTGAAGCTTTCTTT.

Concerning this clone: Additional DNA sequences in this sample encode the identical CDR3. This chain connects TRBV27 to TRBJ1-2, with D perhaps matching TRBD1 (6 bases). Between the trimmed V and J ends, which lost 6 bases and 1 base, there was a span of 12 bases. Germline V CDR1 and CDR2: MNHEY, SMNVEV (reference sequence). This CDR3 has 14 residues. The CDR3 sequence: CASSGTRGNYGYTF. The CDR3 DNA reads as TGTGCCAGCAGCGGGACAAGGGGTAACTATGGCTACACCTTC.

V is TRBV18 and J is TRBJ2-7; the match to TRBD1 covers 7 bases. Germline values: CDR1 KGHSH, CDR2 LQKENI. V lost 3 bases and J lost 6; bases outside the gene matches: 8. The CDR3 consists of 14 residues. Here the CDR3 reads CASSPPLDRVEQYF. The CDR3 DNA reads TGTGCCAGCTCACCTCCCCTCGACAGGGTCGAGCAGTACTTC.

The chain combines TRBV2 with TRBJ1-6; maybe TRBD1 (6 bases). Per the germline V gene, CDR1 is SNHLY and CDR2 is FYNNEI. Trimming left V 8 bases short and J 5 bases short, with 16 bases between. CDR3 length equals 15 residues. In DNA, the CDR3 is TGTGCCAGCTCCCCCCGGGACACAGATAATTCACCCCTCCACTTT. It is translated as CASSPRDTDNSPLHF.